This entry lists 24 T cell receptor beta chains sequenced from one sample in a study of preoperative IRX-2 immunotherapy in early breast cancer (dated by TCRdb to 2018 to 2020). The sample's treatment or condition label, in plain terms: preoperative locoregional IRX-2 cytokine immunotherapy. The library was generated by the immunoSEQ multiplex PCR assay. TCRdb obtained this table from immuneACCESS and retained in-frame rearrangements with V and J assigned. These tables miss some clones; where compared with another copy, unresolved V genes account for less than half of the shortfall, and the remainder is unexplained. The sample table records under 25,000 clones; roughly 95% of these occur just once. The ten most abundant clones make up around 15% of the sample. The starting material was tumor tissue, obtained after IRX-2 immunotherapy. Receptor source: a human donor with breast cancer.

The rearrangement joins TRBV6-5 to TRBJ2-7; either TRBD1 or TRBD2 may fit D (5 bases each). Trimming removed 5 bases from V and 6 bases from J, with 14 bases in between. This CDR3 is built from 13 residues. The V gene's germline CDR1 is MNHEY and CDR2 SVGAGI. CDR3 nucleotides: TGTGCCAGCAGTCGCCGACGGGGCGCCGAGCAGTACTTC. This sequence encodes CASSRRRGAEQYF.

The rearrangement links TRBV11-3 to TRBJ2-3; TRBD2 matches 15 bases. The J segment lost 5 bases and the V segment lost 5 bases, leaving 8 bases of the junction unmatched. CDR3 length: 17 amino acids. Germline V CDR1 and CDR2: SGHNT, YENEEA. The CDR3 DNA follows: TGTGCCAGCAGCCCCCGCAGGACTAGCGGGGGGGGAGATACGCAGTATTTT. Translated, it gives CASSPRRTSGGGDTQYF.

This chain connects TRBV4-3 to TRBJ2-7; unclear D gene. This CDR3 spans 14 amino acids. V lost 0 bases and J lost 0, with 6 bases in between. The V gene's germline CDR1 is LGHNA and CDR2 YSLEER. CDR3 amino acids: CASSQDTSSYEQYF. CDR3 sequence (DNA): TGCGCCAGCAGCCAAGATACAAGCTCCTACGAGCAGTACTTC.

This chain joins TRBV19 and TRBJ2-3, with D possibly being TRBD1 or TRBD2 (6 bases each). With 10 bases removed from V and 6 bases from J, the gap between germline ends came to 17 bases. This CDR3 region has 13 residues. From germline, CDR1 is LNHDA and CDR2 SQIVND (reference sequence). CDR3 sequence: CATNGGLGDTQYF. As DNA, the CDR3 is TGTGCCACGAATGGGGGGCTAGGTGATACGCAGTATTTT.

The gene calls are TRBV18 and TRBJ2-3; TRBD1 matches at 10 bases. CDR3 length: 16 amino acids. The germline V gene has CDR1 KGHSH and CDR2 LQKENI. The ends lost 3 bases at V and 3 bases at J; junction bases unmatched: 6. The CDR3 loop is CASSPVGQGVTDTQYF. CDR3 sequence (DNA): TGTGCCAGCTCACCGGTTGGACAGGGGGTAACAGATACGCAGTATTTT.

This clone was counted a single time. Written as DNA, the CDR3 is TGCGCCAGCAGCTTGGGGACTAGCGGCTACAATGAGCAGTTCTTC. Its protein product is CASSLGTSGYNEQFF. The chain uses TRBV5-1 and TRBJ2-1; 10 bases fit TRBD2. Germline V gene lookup returns CDR1 SGHRS and CDR2 YFSETQ. V trimming: 0 bases; J trimming: 3 bases; junction bases outside the gene matches: 0. The CDR3 loop spans 15 amino acids.

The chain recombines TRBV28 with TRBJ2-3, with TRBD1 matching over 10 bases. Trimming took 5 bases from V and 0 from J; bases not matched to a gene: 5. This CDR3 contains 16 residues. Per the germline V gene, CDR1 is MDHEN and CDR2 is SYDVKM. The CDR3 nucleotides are TGTGCCAGCAGTCCCAGACAGGGGGCTAGCACAGATACGCAGTATTTT. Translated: CASSPRQGASTDTQYF.

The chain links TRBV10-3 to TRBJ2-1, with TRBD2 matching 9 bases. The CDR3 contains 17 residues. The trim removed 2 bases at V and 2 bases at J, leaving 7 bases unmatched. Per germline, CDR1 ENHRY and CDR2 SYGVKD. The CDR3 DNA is TGTGCCATCAGTGAGGACCGACTAGCGGCAACCTACAATGAGCAGTTCTTC. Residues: CAISEDRLAATYNEQFF.

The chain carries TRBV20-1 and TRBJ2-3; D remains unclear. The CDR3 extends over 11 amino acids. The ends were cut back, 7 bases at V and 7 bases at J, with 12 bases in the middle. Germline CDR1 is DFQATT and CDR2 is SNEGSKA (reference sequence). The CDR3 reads CSVQTPNTQYF. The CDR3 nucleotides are TGCAGTGTTCAGACCCCAAATACGCAGTATTTT.

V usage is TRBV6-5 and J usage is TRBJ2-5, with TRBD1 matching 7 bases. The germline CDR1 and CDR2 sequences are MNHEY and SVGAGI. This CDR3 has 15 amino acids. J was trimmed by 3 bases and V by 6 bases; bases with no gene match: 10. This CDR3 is CASREIGTAEETQYF. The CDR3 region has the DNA TGTGCCAGCAGGGAAATCGGGACAGCCGAAGAGACCCAGTACTTC.

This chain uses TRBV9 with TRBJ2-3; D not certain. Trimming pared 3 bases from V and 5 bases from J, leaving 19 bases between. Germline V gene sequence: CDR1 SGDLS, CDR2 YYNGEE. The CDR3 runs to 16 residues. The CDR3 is CASSAPVRVWGDTQYF. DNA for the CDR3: TGTGCCAGCAGCGCCCCAGTCCGGGTCTGGGGAGATACGCAGTATTTT.

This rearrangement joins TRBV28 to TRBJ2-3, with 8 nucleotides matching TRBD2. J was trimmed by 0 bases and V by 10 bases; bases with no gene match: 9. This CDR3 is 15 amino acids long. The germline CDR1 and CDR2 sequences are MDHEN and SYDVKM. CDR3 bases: TGTGCCACCAGCGGGAGTGGGTGGAGCACAGATACGCAGTATTTT. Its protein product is CATSGSGWSTDTQYF. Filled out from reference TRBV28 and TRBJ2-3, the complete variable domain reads DVKVTQSSRYLVKRTGEKVFLECVQDMDHENMFWYRQDPGLGLRLIYFSYDVKMKEKGDIPEGYSVSREKKERFSLILESASTNQTSMYLCATSGSGWSTDTQYFGPGTRLTVL.

The CDR3 DNA sequence: TGTGCCAGTAGTATCGCCCCTGGAGGGGCCGGGGCCAACGTCCTGACTTTC. It codes for CASSIAPGGAGANVLTF. The chain carries TRBV19 and TRBJ2-6; TRBD2 is a possible D gene (6 bases). This CDR3 region has 17 residues. Trimming cost V 3 bases and J 4 bases, with 16 bases left between them. Germline V gene sequence: CDR1 LNHDA, CDR2 SQIVND (reference sequence).

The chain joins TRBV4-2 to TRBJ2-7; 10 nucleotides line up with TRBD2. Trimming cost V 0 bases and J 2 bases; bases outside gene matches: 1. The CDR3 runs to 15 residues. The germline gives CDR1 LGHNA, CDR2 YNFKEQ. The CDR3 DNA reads TGTGCCAGCAGCCAAGAAGCGGGAGGGCCCTACGAGCAGTACTTC. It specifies CASSQEAGGPYEQYF.

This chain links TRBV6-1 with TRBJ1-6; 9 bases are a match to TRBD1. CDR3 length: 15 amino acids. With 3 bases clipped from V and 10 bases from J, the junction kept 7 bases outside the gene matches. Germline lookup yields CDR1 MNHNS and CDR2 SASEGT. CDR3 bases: TGTGCCAGCAGTGATCGGGACAGGGTAGGATCACCCCTCCACTTT. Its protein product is CASSDRDRVGSPLHF.

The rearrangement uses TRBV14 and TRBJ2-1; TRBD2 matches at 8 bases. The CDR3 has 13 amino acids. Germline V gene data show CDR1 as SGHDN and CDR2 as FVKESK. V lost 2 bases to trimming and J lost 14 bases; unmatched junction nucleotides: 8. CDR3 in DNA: TGTGCCAGCAGCCAAACCTTCACGGGAGGGGAGTTCTTC. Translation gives CASSQTFTGGEFF.

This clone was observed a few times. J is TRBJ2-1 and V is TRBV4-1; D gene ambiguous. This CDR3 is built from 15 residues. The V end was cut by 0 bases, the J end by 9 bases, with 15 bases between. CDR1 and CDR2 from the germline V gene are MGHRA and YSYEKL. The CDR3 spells CASSQDWNSYREQFF. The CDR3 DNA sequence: TGCGCCAGCAGCCAAGATTGGAACAGCTACCGTGAGCAGTTCTTC.

The CDR3: CASSLEGTANEKLFF. In DNA, the CDR3 is TGTGCCAGCAGCTTAGAAGGGACGGCTAATGAAAAACTGTTTTTT. The genes are TRBV11-2 and TRBJ1-4, with a weak D call TRBD1 (5 bases). CDR1 and CDR2 (germline): SGHAT, FQNNGV. This CDR3 is 15 amino acids long. Trimming removed 0 bases at V and 3 bases at J, with 8 bases between.

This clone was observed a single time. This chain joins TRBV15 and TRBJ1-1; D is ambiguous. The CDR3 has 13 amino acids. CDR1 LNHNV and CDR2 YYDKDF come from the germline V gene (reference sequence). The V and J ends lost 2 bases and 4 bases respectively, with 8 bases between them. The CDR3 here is CATSRSWATEAFF. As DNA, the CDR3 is TGTGCCACCAGCAGATCTTGGGCCACTGAAGCTTTCTTT.

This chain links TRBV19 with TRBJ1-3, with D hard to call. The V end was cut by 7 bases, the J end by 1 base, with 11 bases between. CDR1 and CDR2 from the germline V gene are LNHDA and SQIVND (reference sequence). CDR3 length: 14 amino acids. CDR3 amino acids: CASTPSASGNTIYF. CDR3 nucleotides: TGTGCCAGTACCCCCTCCGCATCTGGAAACACCATATATTTT.

The CDR3 sequence is CASSPAGQGIGELFF. The CDR3 nucleotides are TGCGCCAGCAGCCCAGCGGGACAGGGAATCGGGGAGCTGTTTTTT. The chain couples TRBV4-1 to TRBJ2-2; 9 nucleotides agree with TRBD1. This CDR3 is built from 15 residues. Germline V gene sequence: CDR1 MGHRA, CDR2 YSYEKL. V was pared by 4 bases and J by 7 bases, with 7 bases of the junction left unmatched.

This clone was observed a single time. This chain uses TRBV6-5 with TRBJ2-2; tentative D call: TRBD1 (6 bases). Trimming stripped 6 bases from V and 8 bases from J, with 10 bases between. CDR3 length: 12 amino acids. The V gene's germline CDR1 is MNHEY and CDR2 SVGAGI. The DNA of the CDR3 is TGTGCCAGCAGACAGGGAAGTGGGGAGCTGTTTTTT. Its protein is CASRQGSGELFF.

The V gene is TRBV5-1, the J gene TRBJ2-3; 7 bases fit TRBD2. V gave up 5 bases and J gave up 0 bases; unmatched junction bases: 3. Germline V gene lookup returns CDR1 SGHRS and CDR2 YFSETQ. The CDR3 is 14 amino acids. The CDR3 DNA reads TGCGCCAGCAGGGCGGGAGCCAGCACAGATACGCAGTATTTT. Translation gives CASRAGASTDTQYF.

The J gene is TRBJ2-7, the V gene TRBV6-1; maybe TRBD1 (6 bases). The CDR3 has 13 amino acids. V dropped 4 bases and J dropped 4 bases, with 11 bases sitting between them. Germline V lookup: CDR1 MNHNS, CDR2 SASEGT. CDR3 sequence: CASSAGGGYEQYF. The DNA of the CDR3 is TGTGCCAGCAGTGCTGGGGGCGGGTACGAGCAGTACTTC.